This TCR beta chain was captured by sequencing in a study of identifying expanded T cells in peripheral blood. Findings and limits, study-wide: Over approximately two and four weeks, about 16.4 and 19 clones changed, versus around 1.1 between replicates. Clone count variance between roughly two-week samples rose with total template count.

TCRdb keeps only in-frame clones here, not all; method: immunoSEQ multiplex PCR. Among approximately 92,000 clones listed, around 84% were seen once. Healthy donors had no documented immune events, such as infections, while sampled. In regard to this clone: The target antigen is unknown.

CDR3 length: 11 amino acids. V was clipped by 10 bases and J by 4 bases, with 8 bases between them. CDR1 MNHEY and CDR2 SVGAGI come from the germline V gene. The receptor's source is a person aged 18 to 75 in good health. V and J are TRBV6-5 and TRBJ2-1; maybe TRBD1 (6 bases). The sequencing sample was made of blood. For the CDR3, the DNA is TGTGCCACCGACAGGTACAATGAGCAGTTCTTC. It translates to CATDRYNEQFF.